The 9 T cell receptor beta chains reported below all come from one sample, sequenced in a study of a mutant IDH1 vaccine in newly diagnosed glioma. Only in-frame clones appear in the TCRdb table, and some are missing; sequencing was by immunoSEQ multiplex PCR. The profile shows around 50,000 clones, less than 85% of them singletons. The time point denotes: week 47, end of study. Each dose delivered 300 ug of mutant IDH1 20-mer peptide subcutaneously with imiquimod. The antigens for these receptors are not known. This material consisted of PBMCs, taken from a glioma patient whose treatment included an IDH1 peptide vaccine. These TCRs come from a woman younger than 45 with glioma. Some clones in this sample may be carry-over from other donors' samples.

This chain connects TRBV30 to TRBJ1-4; D possibly corresponds to TRBD1 (5 bases). Trimming cost V 4 bases and J 8 bases, with 17 bases left between them. Per the germline V gene, CDR1 is GTSNPN and CDR2 is SVGIG (reference sequence). The length of the CDR3 is 14 residues. CDR3 DNA sequence: TGTGCCTGGATGGGGACCGGCGAGTGGGAAAAACTGTTTTTT. This translates into CAWMGTGEWEKLFF.

The V gene is TRBV5-5, the J gene TRBJ2-2, with D possibly being TRBD2 (5 bases). CDR3 size: 13 residues. Trimming left V 4 bases short and J 5 bases short, with 9 bases between. Germline V gene sequence: CDR1 SGHKS, CDR2 YYEKEE (reference sequence). The CDR3 nucleotides read TGTGCCAGCAGCCCGCCGGGGACCGGGGAGCTGTTTTTT. Amino acids: CASSPPGTGELFF.

The chain couples TRBV29-1 to TRBJ1-1; D remains ambiguous. The CDR3 is 14 residues long. The ends were cut back, 2 bases at V and 0 bases at J, with 10 bases in the middle. Germline V gene data show CDR1 as SQVTM and CDR2 as ANQGSEA. CDR3 protein: CSVEKVQLNTEAFF. For the CDR3, the DNA is TGCAGCGTTGAAAAAGTACAGTTGAACACTGAAGCTTTCTTT.

V usage is TRBV6-7 and J usage is TRBJ1-2; D gene ambiguous. TRBV6-7 is recorded as an ORF, its role being uncertain. CDR3 length: 10 residues. Trimming took 8 bases from V and 8 from J, leaving 9 bases between them. The CDR3, as DNA: TGTGCCAGCCCCGAAGGCGGCTACACCTTC. Encoded protein: CASPEGGYTF.

The rearrangement uses TRBV29-1 and TRBJ1-1, with TRBD1 identical over 8 bases. The CDR3 has 14 amino acids. CDR1 and CDR2 from the germline V gene are SQVTM and ANQGSEA. Trimming took 8 bases from V and 7 from J; bases not matched to a gene: 15. The CDR3 spells CSPMAQGAGNEAFF. DNA for the CDR3: TGCAGCCCAATGGCGCAGGGGGCTGGCAATGAAGCTTTCTTT.

The chain employs TRBV15 and TRBJ1-3; no clear D gene. V was trimmed by 3 bases and J by 5 bases, leaving 5 bases between them. Germline V lookup: CDR1 LNHNV, CDR2 YYDKDF (reference sequence). The CDR3 consists of 12 residues. The CDR3: CATSRERNTIYF. The CDR3 DNA is TGTGCCACCAGCAGGGAACGAAACACCATATATTTT.

The chain combines TRBV11-2 with TRBJ2-1; 11 nucleotides line up with TRBD2. V was pared by 5 bases and J by 9 bases, with 0 bases of the junction left unmatched. Germline lookup yields CDR1 SGHAT and CDR2 FQNNGV. The CDR3 runs to 12 residues. The CDR3 is CASSLAGGEQFF. CDR3 sequence (DNA): TGTGCCAGCAGCCTAGCGGGGGGTGAGCAGTTCTTC.

The gene calls are TRBV7-9 and TRBJ1-1; D unresolved. Germline-derived CDR1 and CDR2 are SEHNR and FQNEAQ (reference sequence). Trimming took off 5 bases at V and 1 base at J, with 5 bases between the two ends. CDR3 size: 12 residues. In DNA, the CDR3 is TGTGCCAGCAGCCGTGGGAACACTGAAGCTTTCTTT. This codes for CASSRGNTEAFF.

In DNA form, the CDR3 reads TGTGCCAGCAGCTTACTCGGCGAGCAGTACTTC. This gives the protein CASSLLGEQYF. V is TRBV5-4 and J is TRBJ2-7; no reliable D call. The CDR3 loop spans 11 amino acids. Germline assignment: CDR1 SGHNT and CDR2 YYREEE (reference sequence). V was pared by 2 bases and J by 6 bases, with 6 bases between.